What follows are 16 T cell receptor beta chains derived from one specimen sequenced in a study of a mutant IDH1 vaccine in newly diagnosed glioma. Time point reported: baseline, week 1 (first vaccination visit). Documented treatment: pre-vaccination baseline after standard-of-care therapy. The table came from immunoSEQ multiplex PCR; TCRdb's copy has only in-frame clones and leaves some out. The sample lists about 32,000 clones; more than 65% were seen once. The specimen comprised PBMCs, sampled from a glioma patient treated with radiotherapy, temozolomide or both. The receptors were sampled from a man aged 30 to 39 with glioma.

The chain joins TRBV6-1 to TRBJ1-1; D perhaps matches TRBD1 (5 bases). The CDR3 consists of 16 residues. Germline V gene lookup returns CDR1 MNHNS and CDR2 SASEGT. V lost 0 bases, J lost 7 bases, and 18 bases lay in between. Here the CDR3 DNA reads TGTGCCAGCAGTGAAGCGCGGGGGTGGGGTCAAGGTGAAGCTTTCTTT. Amino acid sequence: CASSEARGWGQGEAFF.

The chain is built from TRBV6-4 and TRBJ1-1; no clear D. Germline V gene sequence: CDR1 MRHNA, CDR2 SNTAGT. The V end was cut by 4 bases, the J end by 5 bases, with 11 bases between. This CDR3 has 13 residues. CDR3 region: CASSAEAETEAFF. CDR3 coding DNA: TGTGCCAGCAGTGCCGAGGCGGAGACTGAAGCTTTCTTT.

V and J are TRBV4-1 and TRBJ2-3, with a weak D call TRBD2 (6 bases). Germline V gives CDR1 MGHRA, CDR2 YSYEKL. Trimming cost V 4 bases and J 1 base, with 15 bases left between them. The CDR3 has 16 amino acids. This CDR3 is CASSPPTGGGTDTQYF. The CDR3 region has the DNA TGCGCCAGCAGCCCCCCAACTGGCGGGGGCACAGATACGCAGTATTTT.

This clone appeared a single time. This chain connects TRBV6-1 to TRBJ1-1, with a tentative D call TRBD1 (5 bases). With 5 bases removed from V and 1 base from J, the gap between germline ends came to 11 bases. The CDR3 length is 14 residues. Per the germline V gene, CDR1 is MNHNS and CDR2 is SASEGT. CDR3 DNA: TGTGCCAGCAGTTCGCAGGGCGGGAACACTGAAGCTTTCTTT. Amino acid sequence: CASSSQGGNTEAFF.

The CDR3 DNA follows: TGCGCCAGCAGCCAAGATCCCGGGAAAGAGCAGTTCTTC. Translation: CASSQDPGKEQFF. The chain employs TRBV4-1 and TRBJ2-1, with a weak D call TRBD2 (5 bases). Germline-derived CDR1 and CDR2 are MGHRA and YSYEKL. The CDR3 spans 13 residues. Trimming took 0 bases from V and 10 from J, leaving 10 bases between them.

The chain uses TRBV5-6 and TRBJ1-4, with 8 bases matching TRBD1. There are 15 residues in the CDR3. V shed 4 bases and J 7 bases; nucleotides not matched to a gene: 9. Germline CDR1 reads SGHDT; CDR2 reads YYEEEE. The CDR3 protein is CASSPRTGQGEKLFF. The CDR3 nucleotides read TGTGCCAGCAGCCCGCGGACAGGGCAGGGTGAAAAACTGTTTTTT.

Only one count was recorded for this clone. The chain carries TRBV10-3 and TRBJ1-1; 9 bases fit TRBD1. Germline V lookup: CDR1 ENHRY, CDR2 SYGVKD. The ends lost 3 bases at V and 1 base at J; junction bases unmatched: 21. The CDR3 has 21 amino acids. The CDR3 spells CAISEPFNAGTGKATNTEAFF. The CDR3 coding sequence is TGTGCCATCAGTGAACCTTTCAATGCCGGGACAGGGAAAGCTACGAACACTGAAGCTTTCTTT.

The V call is TRBV7-9, the J call TRBJ1-1, with 7 bases lining up with TRBD1. The CDR3 has 13 residues. Looked up from germline, CDR1 is SEHNR and CDR2 is FQNEAQ (reference sequence). V lost 5 bases, J lost 6 bases, and 6 bases stayed unmatched. The CDR3: CASSPTTGSEAFF. The CDR3 DNA reads TGTGCCAGCAGCCCAACGACAGGGTCTGAAGCTTTCTTT.

This chain uses TRBV29-1 with TRBJ2-3; D is perhaps TRBD1 (6 bases). V shed 6 bases and J shed 4 bases, with 14 bases lying between them. From germline, CDR1 is SQVTM and CDR2 ANQGSEA. The CDR3 runs to 13 residues. The CDR3 DNA follows: TGCAGCGTGGCACAGGGAGAGGCAGATACGCAGTATTTT. It codes for CSVAQGEADTQYF.

This chain joins TRBV7-9 and TRBJ2-7; D call uncertain. The CDR3 is made up of 12 amino acids. The germline V and J ends were trimmed by 8 bases and 2 bases, with 10 bases remaining between them. Per germline, CDR1 SEHNR and CDR2 FQNEAQ (reference sequence). CDR3 residues: CASVAPTYEQYF. Here the CDR3 DNA reads TGTGCCAGCGTCGCGCCTACCTACGAGCAGTACTTC.

CDR3 DNA sequence: TGTGCCAGCAGCTTGACGAGGGGTAACTATGGCTACACCTTC. This encodes CASSLTRGNYGYTF. This chain links TRBV11-1 with TRBJ1-2; a weak D match, TRBD1 (5 bases). Germline loops: CDR1 SGHAT, CDR2 FQDESV (reference sequence). The CDR3 totals 14 residues. V gave up 3 bases and J gave up 1 base, with 9 bases separating them.

V gene TRBV29-1 combines with J gene TRBJ2-5; either TRBD1 or TRBD2 may fit D (5 bases each). CDR1 SQVTM and CDR2 ANQGSEA come from the germline V gene. The CDR3 consists of 12 residues. With 7 bases removed from V and 1 base from J, the gap between germline ends came to 10 bases. The CDR3 DNA sequence: TGCAGCGCTCGGGACCCCCAAGAGACCCAGTACTTC. Its translation: CSARDPQETQYF.

The rearrangement uses TRBV4-1 and TRBJ1-1, with 7 bases fitting TRBD1. CDR3 length: 16 amino acids. V was clipped by 7 bases and J by 4 bases; unmatched bases: 15. Germline V gives CDR1 MGHRA, CDR2 YSYEKL. The CDR3 is CASTPQRGQESTEAFF. The DNA of the CDR3 is TGCGCCAGCACCCCCCAGAGGGGGCAAGAGAGCACTGAAGCTTTCTTT.

V and J are TRBV4-1 and TRBJ2-2; D gene uncertain. The CDR3 length is 13 residues. V was pared by 6 bases and J by 3 bases, with 8 bases between. Germline V lookup: CDR1 MGHRA, CDR2 YSYEKL. CDR3 sequence: CASRADYTGELFF. The CDR3 bases are TGCGCCAGCAGGGCAGACTACACCGGGGAGCTGTTTTTT.

The chain links TRBV7-9 to TRBJ2-5; 8 bases agree with TRBD1. The CDR3 runs to 16 residues. In germline, CDR1 is SEHNR, CDR2 FQNEAQ (reference sequence). V shed 4 bases, J shed 2 bases, and the junction held 9 bases outside the gene matches. CDR3 loop: CASSYSTGGHQETQYF. DNA of the CDR3: TGTGCCAGCAGCTACAGCACAGGGGGACATCAAGAGACCCAGTACTTC.

This clone occurred a few times. This chain joins TRBV6-5 and TRBJ2-1, with D maybe TRBD1 (5 bases). Germline V lookup: CDR1 MNHEY, CDR2 SVGAGI. This CDR3 comprises 15 residues. V was clipped by 6 bases and J by 0 bases, with 12 bases between them. This CDR3 is CASSPTGNSYNEQFF. DNA for the CDR3: TGTGCCAGCAGCCCCACAGGAAACTCCTACAATGAGCAGTTCTTC.